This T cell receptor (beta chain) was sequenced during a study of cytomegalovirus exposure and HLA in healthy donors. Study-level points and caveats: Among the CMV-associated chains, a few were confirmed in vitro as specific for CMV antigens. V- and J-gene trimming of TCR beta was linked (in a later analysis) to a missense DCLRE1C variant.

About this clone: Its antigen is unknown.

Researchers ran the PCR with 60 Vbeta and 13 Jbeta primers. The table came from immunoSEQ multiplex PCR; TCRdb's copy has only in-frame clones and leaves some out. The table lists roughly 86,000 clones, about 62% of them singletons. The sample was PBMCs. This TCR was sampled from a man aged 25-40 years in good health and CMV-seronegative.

CDR3: CASSVPGQGVANEKLFF. CDR3 nucleotide sequence: TGTGCCAGCAGTGTACCGGGACAGGGGGTAGCTAATGAAAAACTGTTTTTT. The chain combines TRBV6-1 with TRBJ1-4, with 11 bases that match TRBD1. Germline-derived CDR1 and CDR2 are MNHNS and SASEGT. The V and J ends lost 4 bases and 3 bases, in that order; junction bases with no gene match: 7. The CDR3 has 17 amino acids.